This T cell receptor beta chain stems from a study of blood T cells in healthy people across ages. The CDR3 has 13 amino acids. The germline gives CDR1 ENHRY, CDR2 SYGVKD. For this clonotype: One end of the junction is discordant with germline, which a read error may explain.

A J-beta primer mix and a sample-barcoded 5' primer were used in a second PCR of roughly 6 to 12 cycles. One entry per CDR3 protein results from TCRdb running MiXCR on the 5' RACE reads. The sample includes around 800,000 distinct CDR3 sequences, 40% to 50% seen only once; the top ten take 15% to 25%. The material sequenced was blood. The source is a man aged 55 to 69 in good health. V is TRBV10-3 and J is TRBJ2-3; possible D gene TRBD2, 6 bases. Here the CDR3 DNA reads TGTGCCATCAGGGGGGGACCCACAGATACGCGGTATTTT. Protein sequence: CAIRGGPTDTRYF.